The rows below give T cell receptor beta chains drawn from one sample of a study of T cells in Graves' hyperthyroidism and ophthalmopathy. TCRdb called the multiplex PCR reads again in MiXCR, with one record for every CDR3 protein. This sample has about 500,000 distinct CDR3 sequences, with around 17% found just once. Sequencing was done on a sample of blood. Receptors were obtained from a woman aged 18-29 years with Graves' hyperthyroidism. CDR3s include the opening cysteine and the closing phenylalanine or tryptophan. The D gene is left open where the match is weak.

CASRRLGTSGSSEQYF	TRBV19	TRBJ2-7	TRBD2
CASSLGGGHTDTQYF	TRBV11-2	TRBJ2-3	.
CASSPRQWTNEKLFF	TRBV6-2/TRBV6-3	TRBJ1-4	.
CASTSRMYPVYEQYF	TRBV11-2	TRBJ2-7	.
CATSRRTSGRVETQYF	TRBV15	TRBJ2-5	TRBD2
CATRAPGGRQYF	TRBV24-1	TRBJ2-7	TRBD1
CASSDFKPRDRSTYEQYF	TRBV10-1	TRBJ2-7	TRBD1
CASSIDGGGTEAFF	TRBV19	TRBJ1-1	.
CASSPPSGLAGGSDTQYF	TRBV18	TRBJ2-3	TRBD2
CASSLGRAQAQETQYF	TRBV7-3	TRBJ2-5	.
CASSHTSAEETQYF	TRBV5-6	TRBJ2-5	TRBD2
CASSGTVTEAFF	TRBV2	TRBJ1-1	.
CASSVDRRNYGYTF	TRBV19	TRBJ1-2	.
CASSLGTFPGANVLTF	TRBV13	TRBJ2-6	.
CAPQQMNTEAFF	TRBV7-2	TRBJ1-1	.
CASSQEWTTTNEKLFF	TRBV4-2	TRBJ1-4	.
CASSLSTTLSYEQYF	TRBV27	TRBJ2-7	.
CASSLGVFNEQFF	TRBV11-2	TRBJ2-1	.
CATSENTGGENQPQHF	TRBV24-1	TRBJ1-5	.
CATSAVYRDSDEQFF	TRBV24-1	TRBJ2-1	.
CASKSLAGGPGEQYF	TRBV27	TRBJ2-7	TRBD2
CASRFSGGISYEQYF	TRBV19	TRBJ2-7	TRBD2
CASSALTSGGADTQYF	TRBV6-4	TRBJ2-3	TRBD2
CASSYSKGGPKKIGETQYF	TRBV6-9	TRBJ2-5	.
CASSSSGSYYNEQFF	TRBV19	TRBJ2-1	TRBD2
CASRATGVGYGYTF	TRBV7-9	TRBJ1-2	TRBD1
CASTEDRGPYTDTQYF	TRBV25-1	TRBJ2-3	.
CASSPFIGRTSGGAGEQFF	TRBV7-8	TRBJ2-1	TRBD2
CASRTDRGPGNEQFF	TRBV10-2	TRBJ2-1	TRBD1
CASSPGQLYNEQFF	TRBV11-2	TRBJ2-1	.
CASSQVFGPLYGYTF	TRBV4-3	TRBJ1-2	.
CASEQGLRSNQPQHF	TRBV19	TRBJ1-5	TRBD1
CASSEPPPTGELFF	TRBV25-1	TRBJ2-2	.
CASSLVLGGRQHNTEAFF	TRBV12-3/TRBV12-4	TRBJ1-1	.
CASSPLDRAATEAFF	TRBV18	TRBJ1-1	TRBD1
CASGLVMSTFYEQYF	TRBV12-5	TRBJ2-7	.
CASSPPGQGTNTEAFF	TRBV9	TRBJ1-1	TRBD1
CAGSVGAVVETQYF	TRBV5-4	TRBJ2-5	.
CASSPDRGTSYEQYF	TRBV18	TRBJ2-7	TRBD1
CASSLRLEADTQYF	TRBV28	TRBJ2-3	.
CASGFVSGTVISTGELFF	TRBV12-5	TRBJ2-2	TRBD1
CASSFLGIGGSYEQYF	TRBV25-1	TRBJ2-7	.